The 2 T cell receptor beta chains below all came from one sample that was sequenced in a study of T-cell memory formation after mild COVID-19. TCRdb recomputed calls from the 5' RACE reads with MiXCR, one row per CDR3 protein. The data show about 290,000 distinct CDR3 sequences, with more than 15% seen just once and 22% held by the top ten. The source material was PBMCs or a T cell subset sorted from them (not recorded which). The origin of the receptors is a man between 18 and 29 years old who had mild COVID-19 (a few samples of this study predate the infection). Cell type and time point are not known.

The genes are TRBV6-2 or TRBV6-3 and TRBJ2-7; maybe TRBD1 (5 bases). V was shortened by 4 bases and J by 5 bases, with 15 bases between the two germline ends. Per the germline V gene, CDR1 is MNHEY and CDR2 is SVGEGT. The CDR3 sequence is 14 residues long. The CDR3 loop reads CASSFHPGLDEQYV. The CDR3 bases are TGTGCCAGCAGTTTCCATCCAGGGTTGGACGAGCAGTACGTC.

V usage is TRBV7-2 and J usage is TRBJ1-6; TRBD1 matches at 10 bases. J lost 9 bases, V lost 5 bases, and 10 bases had no gene match. Germline V gene sequence: CDR1 SGHTA, CDR2 FQGNSA. This CDR3 is 16 amino acids long. The CDR3 nucleotides read TGTGCCAGCAGCAACCCATTAGGGACAGGGGTTTCACCCCTCCACTTT. This sequence encodes CASSNPLGTGVSPLHF.